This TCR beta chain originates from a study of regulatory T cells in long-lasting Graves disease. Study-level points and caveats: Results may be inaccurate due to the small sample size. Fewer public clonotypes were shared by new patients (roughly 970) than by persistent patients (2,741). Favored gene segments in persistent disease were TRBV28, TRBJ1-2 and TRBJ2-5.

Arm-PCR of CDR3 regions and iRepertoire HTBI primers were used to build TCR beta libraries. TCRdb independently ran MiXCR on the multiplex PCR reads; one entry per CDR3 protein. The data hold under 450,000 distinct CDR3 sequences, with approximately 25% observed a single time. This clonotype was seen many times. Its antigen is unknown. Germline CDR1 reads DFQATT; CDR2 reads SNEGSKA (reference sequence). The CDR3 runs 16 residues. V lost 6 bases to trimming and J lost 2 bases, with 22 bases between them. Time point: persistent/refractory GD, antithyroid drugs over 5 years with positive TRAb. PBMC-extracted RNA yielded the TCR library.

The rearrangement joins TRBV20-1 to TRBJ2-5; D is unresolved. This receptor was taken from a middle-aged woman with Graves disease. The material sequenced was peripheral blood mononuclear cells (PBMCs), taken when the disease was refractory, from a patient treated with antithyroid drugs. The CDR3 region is CSAPGRTALLQETQYF. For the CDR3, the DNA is TGCAGTGCCCCCGGTAGGACCGCACTACTGCAAGAGACCCAGTACTTC.